What follows are 23 T cell receptor beta chains derived from one specimen sequenced in a study of T cell repertoires in cytomegalovirus infection. Antigens of these TCRs are unknown. TCRdb itself ran the reads through MiXCR, one entry per CDR3 protein. The sample has some 800,000 distinct CDR3 sequences, 30% to 35% seen once; the top ten hold 12%. This specimen consisted of cultured CD8+ T cells from PBMCs, obtained from culture after CMV antigen stimulation. All receptors derive from a human donor in good health (CMV status not recorded). Some clones in this sample may be carry-over from other donors' samples.

This clonotype came up a few times. The chain has TRBV5-4 and TRBJ2-3; TRBD2 aligns across 11 bases. Germline CDR1 SGHNT, CDR2 YYREEE (reference sequence). Trimming took 0 bases from V and 1 from J; bases not matched to a gene: 7. The CDR3 sequence is 18 residues long. CDR3 nucleotide sequence: TGTGCCAGCAGCTTGGAATTAGCGGGGGGGCCGGGCACAGATACGCAGTATTTT. It is translated as CASSLELAGGPGTDTQYF. The entire variable domain, with the rest obtained from reference TRBV5-4 and TRBJ2-3, is as follows: ETGVTQSPTHLIKTRGQQVTLRCSSQSGHNTVSWYQQALGQGPQFIFQYYREEENGRGNFPPRFSGLQFPNYSSELNVNALELDDSALYLCASSLELAGGPGTDTQYFGPGTRLTVL.

A few counts support this clonotype. The chain uses TRBV6-2 or TRBV6-3 and TRBJ2-7, with 7 positions matching TRBD2. The germline gives CDR1 MNHEY, CDR2 SVGEGT. After removal of 6 bases from V and 3 bases from J, the junction contained 5 bases not matched to a gene. CDR3 size: 13 residues. The CDR3 sequence is CASRFGGFYEQYV. Written as DNA, the CDR3 is TGTGCCAGCAGATTCGGGGGGTTCTACGAGCAGTACGTC.

This clonotype was counted only a few times. In DNA, the CDR3 is TGTGCCAGTAGCAGGGTCGGAGCCTCCTACGAGCAGTACTTC. This sequence encodes CASSRVGASYEQYF. The chain joins TRBV19 to TRBJ2-7; D is perhaps TRBD1 (5 bases). The CDR3 extends over 14 amino acids. Between the trimmed V and J ends, which lost 6 bases and 0 bases, there was a span of 12 bases. CDR1 is LNHDA and CDR2 is SQIVND in the germline V gene (reference sequence).

This clonotype showed up many times. The chain has TRBV7-2 and TRBJ2-7, with D possibly matching TRBD1 (5 bases). Germline V lookup: CDR1 SGHTA, CDR2 FQGNSA. The V end was cut by 0 bases, the J end by 3 bases, with 9 bases between. This CDR3 has 14 amino acids. The CDR3 DNA reads as TGTGCCAGCAGCTTAGCAGGGGCTAACTACGAGCAGTACTTC. This gives the protein CASSLAGANYEQYF.

The V and J genes are TRBV27 and TRBJ1-1, with D hard to call. The ends were cut back, 5 bases at V and 4 bases at J, with 8 bases in the middle. The CDR3 is 12 residues long. Germline V CDR1 and CDR2: MNHEY, SMNVEV (reference sequence). CDR3 loop: CASSTWGTEAFF. In DNA, the CDR3 is TGTGCCAGCAGTACGTGGGGCACTGAAGCTTTCTTT.

Note on this clonotype: Germline and junction disagree at one end, which may indicate a read error. The rearrangement uses TRBV7-6 and TRBJ2-5; D remains unclear. The CDR3 has 17 amino acids. Germline V gene sequence: CDR1 SGHVS, CDR2 FNYEAQ. CDR3 DNA sequence: TGTGCCAACAGCTTATATTATGCGGCAGTAGTGAAAGAGACCCAGTACTTT. Protein sequence: CANSLYYAAVVKETQYF. Complete variable domain (other parts from reference TRBV7-6 and TRBJ2-5): GAGVSQSPRYKVTKRGQDVALRCDPISGHVSLYWYRQALGQGPEFLTYFNYEAQQDKSGLPNDRFSAERPEGSISTLTIQRTEQRDSAMYRCANSLYYAAVVKETQYFGPGTRLLVL.

This clonotype was counted only a few times. The gene calls are TRBV20-1 and TRBJ1-6, with 8 positions matching TRBD1. V lost 3 bases and J lost 7; bases outside the gene matches: 11. Germline V lookup: CDR1 DFQATT, CDR2 SNEGSKA (reference sequence). The CDR3 contains 16 residues. The CDR3 reads CSARWTGKALNSPLHF. As DNA, the CDR3 is TGCAGTGCTAGGTGGACAGGGAAAGCCCTAAATTCACCCCTCCACTTT.

This clonotype was counted at least ten times. The chain employs TRBV7-2 and TRBJ2-1; D remains unclear. The V gene lost 2 bases and the J gene lost 10 bases, with 9 bases spanning the gap. The CDR3 has 12 residues. Germline V gene data show CDR1 as SGHTA and CDR2 as FQGNSA. The DNA for the CDR3 is TGTGCCAGCAGCTTATACTTCTGGGAGCAGTTCTTC. It yields the protein CASSLYFWEQFF.

As to this clonotype: A read error is likely, as this CDR3 ends without the conserved phenylalanine or tryptophan. The chain carries TRBV19 and TRBJ1-5; no reliable D call. The CDR3 is 14 amino acids. Germline V gene lookup returns CDR1 LNHDA and CDR2 SQIVND (reference sequence). V was shortened by 1 base and J by 4 bases, with 8 bases between the two germline ends. Here the CDR3 DNA reads TGTGCCAGTAGTATAGTCCCGGTAAATCAGCCCCAGCATCTT. Its translation: CASSIVPVNQPQHL.

This clonotype was recorded many times. The chain has TRBV12-3 or TRBV12-4 and TRBJ1-2; D uncertain. This CDR3 spans 14 amino acids. The V gene lost 5 bases and the J gene lost 8 bases, with 18 bases spanning the gap. CDR3 in amino acids: CASSPTRQPPGYTF. The CDR3 DNA reads TGTGCCAGCAGTCCCACCAGGCAGCCTCCCGGCTACACCTTC.

This clonotype was seen only a few times. The V call is TRBV27, the J call TRBJ2-3, with TRBD2 matching 8 bases. V was pared by 4 bases and J by 5 bases, with 8 bases of the junction left unmatched. CDR3 size: 15 residues. In germline, CDR1 is MNHEY, CDR2 SMNVEV (reference sequence). The CDR3, as DNA: TGTGCCAGCAGTTCGTCCGGGACTAGGGGAGATACGCAGTATTTT. Encoded protein: CASSSSGTRGDTQYF.

In this sample, this clonotype turned up a few times. V and J are TRBV4-1 and TRBJ2-2; tentative D call: TRBD1 (5 bases). Germline-derived CDR1 and CDR2 are MGHRA and YSYEKL. The CDR3 spans 16 residues. Trimming pared 4 bases from V and 3 bases from J, leaving 15 bases between. The CDR3: CASSLVGPPDTGELFF. In DNA form, the CDR3 reads TGCGCCAGCAGCCTGGTGGGGCCCCCAGACACCGGGGAGCTGTTTTTT.

This clonotype was observed many times. An end of the junction differs from the germline gene, which may be a read error. The V call is TRBV7-7, the J call TRBJ2-6, with TRBD2 as a possible D gene (5 bases). Germline loops: CDR1 SSHAT, CDR2 FNYEAQ (reference sequence). The CDR3 extends over 14 amino acids. In nucleotides, the CDR3 is TGTGCTAGCAGCCCCCCGGGGGGGGCCAACGTCCTGACTTTC. It is translated as CASSPPGGANVLTF.

A word on this clonotype: This sequence may be a read error, since a much larger clone differs from it by one base. This chain links TRBV7-2 with TRBJ1-1; D gene ambiguous. Trimming shortened V by 0 bases and J by 4 bases, and 12 bases separated the two germline ends. The CDR3 consists of 15 residues. Germline values: CDR1 SGHTA, CDR2 FQGNSA. The CDR3 region is CASSLAGIACTEAFF. Here the CDR3 DNA reads TGTGCCAGCAGCTTAGCCGGTATTGCTTGCACTGAAGCTTTCTTT.

Ten or more counts support this clonotype. The chain is built from TRBV28 and TRBJ1-4; TRBD1 is a possible D gene (5 bases). CDR1 is MDHEN and CDR2 is SYDVKM in the germline V gene. V was trimmed by 6 bases and J by 7 bases, leaving 18 bases between them. The CDR3 is 15 amino acids. The CDR3 is CASRLPGPPGEKLFF. The CDR3 DNA reads as TGTGCCAGCAGGCTACCGGGACCCCCGGGTGAAAAACTGTTTTTT.

This clonotype turned up a few times. The chain's CDR3 is CSANQESDTYEQYF. The CDR3 DNA is TGCAGTGCTAACCAGGAGAGTGACACCTACGAGCAGTACTTC. This chain joins TRBV20-1 and TRBJ2-7; D unclear. Germline values: CDR1 DFQATT, CDR2 SNEGSKA (reference sequence). The CDR3 is 14 amino acids. Trimming removed 4 bases from V and 2 bases from J, with 15 bases in between.

This clonotype occurred many times. The chain links TRBV7-6 to TRBJ1-5; 7 positions agree with TRBD1. The V gene's germline CDR1 is SGHVS and CDR2 FNYEAQ. The CDR3 is 15 amino acids. J was trimmed by 0 bases and V by 2 bases; bases with no gene match: 1. CDR3 sequence: CASSLYRGSNQPQHF. The CDR3, as DNA: TGTGCCAGCAGCTTATACAGGGGTAGCAATCAGCCCCAGCATTTT.

The genes are TRBV7-8 and TRBJ2-1, with 10 positions matching TRBD2. With 5 bases clipped from V and 15 bases from J, the junction kept 13 bases outside the gene matches. The germline V gene encodes CDR1 SGHVS and CDR2 FQNEAQ. The CDR3 is 14 residues long. The CDR3 reads CASSPSGGAPQRFF. CDR3 sequence (DNA): TGTGCCAGCAGCCCCAGCGGGGGGGCCCCACAACGGTTCTTC.

In this sample, this clonotype turned up a few times. The chain employs TRBV6-5 and TRBJ2-1; D uncertain. Germline V gene sequence: CDR1 MNHEY, CDR2 SVGAGI. Trimming stripped 0 bases from V and 8 bases from J, with 5 bases between. This CDR3 contains 12 residues. The CDR3 is CASSYSDDEQFF. The CDR3 DNA reads as TGTGCCAGCAGTTACTCGGATGATGAGCAGTTCTTC.

The J gene is TRBJ1-1, the V gene TRBV27; D is ambiguous. The CDR3 covers 15 residues. Trimming took 0 bases from V and 5 from J, leaving 13 bases between them. CDR1 and CDR2 (germline): MNHEY, SMNVEV (reference sequence). The CDR3 here is CASSLSGRMGTEAFF. For the CDR3, the DNA is TGTGCCAGCAGTTTATCAGGGAGAATGGGAACTGAAGCTTTCTTT.

The chain links TRBV5-1 to TRBJ1-1; D is unclear. CDR1 SGHRS and CDR2 YFSETQ come from the germline V gene. The CDR3 is made up of 11 amino acids. V was shortened by 0 bases and J by 10 bases, with 7 bases between the two germline ends. CDR3 in DNA: TGCGCCAGCAGCTTGGCGGGTACAGCTTTCTTT. It yields the protein CASSLAGTAFF. Full variable domain (outside the CDR3, taken from reference TRBV5-1 and TRBJ1-1): KAGVTQTPRYLIKTRGQQVTLSCSPISGHRSVSWYQQTPGQGLQFLFEYFSETQRNKGNFPGRFSGRQFSNSRSEMNVSTLELGDSALYLCASSLAGTAFFGQGTRLTVV.

In this sample, this clonotype turned up many times. The chain has TRBV7-8 and TRBJ2-5; the D is unclear. Per germline, CDR1 SGHVS and CDR2 FQNEAQ. This CDR3 region has 14 residues. With 1 base removed from V and 2 bases from J, the gap between germline ends came to 8 bases. The CDR3 is CASSLVVPQETQYF. CDR3 DNA: TGTGCCAGCAGCTTAGTGGTCCCACAAGAGACCCAGTACTTC.

The V gene is TRBV7-6, the J gene TRBJ2-1; D possibly matches TRBD1 or TRBD2 (6 bases each). The CDR3 is made up of 15 amino acids. CDR1 and CDR2 from the germline V gene are SGHVS and FNYEAQ. Trimming stripped 5 bases from V and 12 bases from J, with 23 bases between. CDR3 protein: CASSPLPEGGRLQFF. The CDR3 DNA sequence: TGTGCCAGCAGCCCGCTTCCAGAGGGGGGTCGTTTGCAGTTCTTC.